The 9 T cell receptor beta chains below all came from one sample that was sequenced in a study of blood T cell repertoires in COVID-19. Measured with immunoSEQ multiplex PCR; TCRdb has only the in-frame clones, and not every one. The sample contains approximately 300,000 clones, 88% of which appear only once. Sequenced material: peripheral blood. All receptors derive from a woman between 50 and 59 years old with active or convalescent COVID-19.

The gene calls are TRBV28 and TRBJ1-2; 10 bases are a match to TRBD1. V lost 8 bases to trimming and J lost 8 bases; unmatched junction nucleotides: 11. The V gene's germline CDR1 is MDHEN and CDR2 SYDVKM. The CDR3 length is 14 residues. CDR3 nucleotides: TGTGCCAGCGGGCTTCCGGGACAGGGGAGGGGCTACACCTTC. Translated: CASGLPGQGRGYTF.

The chain employs TRBV19 and TRBJ2-1; 14 bases map to TRBD2. Germline trimming cut 3 bases from V and 15 bases from J; bases unmatched to any gene: 13. Germline V gene sequence: CDR1 LNHDA, CDR2 SQIVND (reference sequence). This CDR3 has 16 residues. CDR3 bases: TGTGCCAGTAGTATTGACGGACTAGCGGGAGGACTCGGCGGGTTCTTC. It encodes CASSIDGLAGGLGGFF.

The gene calls are TRBV19 and TRBJ1-2; D is unresolved. CDR3 length: 13 amino acids. The germline V gene encodes CDR1 LNHDA and CDR2 SQIVND (reference sequence). V lost 3 bases and J lost 4, with 9 bases in between. The chain's CDR3 is CASSIKGGYGYTF. The CDR3 nucleotides read TGTGCCAGTAGTATTAAGGGAGGCTATGGCTACACCTTC.

This sequence joins TRBV28 and TRBJ2-5, with 13 bases aligning to TRBD2. From germline, CDR1 is MDHEN and CDR2 SYDVKM. The CDR3 loop spans 16 amino acids. V dropped 8 bases and J dropped 4; count of bases not matched to a gene: 10. The CDR3 loop reads CASERLGLAGVETQYF. The CDR3 DNA reads as TGTGCCAGCGAGAGACTCGGACTAGCGGGAGTAGAGACCCAGTACTTC.

The rearrangement uses TRBV4-2 and TRBJ1-1, with TRBD1 matching 8 bases. With 3 bases clipped from V and 1 base from J, the junction kept 4 bases outside the gene matches. The CDR3 has 15 residues. Germline V gene data show CDR1 as LGHNA and CDR2 as YNFKEQ. CDR3 residues: CASSQSTGENTEAFF. The CDR3 region has the DNA TGTGCCAGCAGCCAGTCGACAGGGGAGAACACTGAAGCTTTCTTT.

The chain has TRBV2 and TRBJ1-5; 12 nucleotides line up with TRBD1. Germline V gene sequence: CDR1 SNHLY, CDR2 FYNNEI. The CDR3 sequence is 20 residues long. V gave up 4 bases and J gave up 0 bases; unmatched junction bases: 13. CDR3 protein: CASSGGQGARLTDSNQPQHF. The CDR3 DNA reads TGTGCCAGCAGTGGGGGACAGGGGGCTCGGCTAACTGATAGCAATCAGCCCCAGCATTTT.

The chain is built from TRBV6-5 and TRBJ1-6; D gene unclear. Trimming pared 6 bases from V and 6 bases from J, leaving 12 bases between. This CDR3 is 14 amino acids long. The germline V gene encodes CDR1 MNHEY and CDR2 SVGAGI. The CDR3 loop is CASSPPGFNSPLHF. The DNA for the CDR3 is TGTGCCAGCAGCCCCCCGGGGTTTAATTCACCCCTCCACTTT.

J is TRBJ1-5 and V is TRBV28; D may be TRBD1 (5 bases). Trimming left V 1 base short and J 12 bases short, with 10 bases between. The CDR3 spans 12 residues. The germline V gene encodes CDR1 MDHEN and CDR2 SYDVKM. CDR3 amino acids: CASSLLQGNQHF. The CDR3 DNA follows: TGTGCCAGCAGTTTATTGCAGGGCAACCAGCATTTT. Combining the CDR3 with reference TRBV28 and TRBJ1-5 gives the whole variable domain DVKVTQSSRYLVKRTGEKVFLECVQDMDHENMFWYRQDPGLGLRLIYFSYDVKMKEKGDIPEGYSVSREKKERFSLILESASTNQTSMYLCASSLLQGNQHFGDGTRLSIL.

The count of this clone is one. The chain couples TRBV7-2 to TRBJ1-5; a possible D gene is TRBD1 (5 bases). Looked up from germline, CDR1 is SGHTA and CDR2 is FQGNSA. The V and J ends lost 3 bases and 5 bases respectively, with 11 bases between them. The CDR3 is made up of 14 amino acids. The CDR3 region is CASSFRGGDQPQHF. In DNA form, the CDR3 reads TGTGCCAGCAGCTTCCGTGGGGGGGATCAGCCCCAGCATTTT. Full variable domain (outside the CDR3, taken from reference TRBV7-2 and TRBJ1-5): GAGVSQSPSNKVTEKGKDVELRCDPISGHTALYWYRQSLGQGLEFLIYFQGNSAPDKSGLPSDRFSAERTGGSVSTLTIQRTQQEDSAVYLCASSFRGGDQPQHFGDGTRLSIL.